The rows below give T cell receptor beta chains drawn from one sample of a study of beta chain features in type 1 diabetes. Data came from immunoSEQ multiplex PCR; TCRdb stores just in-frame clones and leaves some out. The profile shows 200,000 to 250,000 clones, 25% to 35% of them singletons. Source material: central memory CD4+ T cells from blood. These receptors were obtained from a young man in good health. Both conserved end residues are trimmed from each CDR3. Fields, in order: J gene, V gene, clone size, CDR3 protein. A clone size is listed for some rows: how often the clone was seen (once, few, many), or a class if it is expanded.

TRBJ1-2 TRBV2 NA ASSVENYGYT
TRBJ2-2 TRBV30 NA AWSVHQVKELF
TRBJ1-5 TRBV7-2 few ASSPRRDSNQPQH
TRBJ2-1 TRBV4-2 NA ASSQESASSYNEQF
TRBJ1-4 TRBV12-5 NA ASGFDSRYGKLF
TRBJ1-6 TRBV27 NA ASSSKQGSVSPLH
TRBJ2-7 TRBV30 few AWGTGRGEQY
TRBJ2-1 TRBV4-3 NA ASSQRAWTSGSAYNEQF
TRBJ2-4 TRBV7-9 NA ASSGLAGVGGKNIQY
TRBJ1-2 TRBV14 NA ASSQDEGGRSLGGYT
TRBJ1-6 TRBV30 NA AWSDAGAHSPLH
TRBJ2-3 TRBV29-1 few SVRLAGVSDTQY
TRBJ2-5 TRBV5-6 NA ASSPPGRGGETQY
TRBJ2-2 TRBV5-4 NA ASSLAATGELF
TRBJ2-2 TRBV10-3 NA AISYRGPGELF
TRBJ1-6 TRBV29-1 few SVSQGAYNSPLH
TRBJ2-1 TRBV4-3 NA ASSQDAPSGSTEQF
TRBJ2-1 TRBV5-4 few ASSLLAGGQNEQF
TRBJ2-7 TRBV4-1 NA ASSPIDRVHEQY
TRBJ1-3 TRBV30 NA AVKGPSGNTIY
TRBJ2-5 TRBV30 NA AWRGETQY
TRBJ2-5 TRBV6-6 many ASRKGEETQY
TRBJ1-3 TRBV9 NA ASSEGQGAGNTIY
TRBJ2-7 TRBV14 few ASSPQGYEQY